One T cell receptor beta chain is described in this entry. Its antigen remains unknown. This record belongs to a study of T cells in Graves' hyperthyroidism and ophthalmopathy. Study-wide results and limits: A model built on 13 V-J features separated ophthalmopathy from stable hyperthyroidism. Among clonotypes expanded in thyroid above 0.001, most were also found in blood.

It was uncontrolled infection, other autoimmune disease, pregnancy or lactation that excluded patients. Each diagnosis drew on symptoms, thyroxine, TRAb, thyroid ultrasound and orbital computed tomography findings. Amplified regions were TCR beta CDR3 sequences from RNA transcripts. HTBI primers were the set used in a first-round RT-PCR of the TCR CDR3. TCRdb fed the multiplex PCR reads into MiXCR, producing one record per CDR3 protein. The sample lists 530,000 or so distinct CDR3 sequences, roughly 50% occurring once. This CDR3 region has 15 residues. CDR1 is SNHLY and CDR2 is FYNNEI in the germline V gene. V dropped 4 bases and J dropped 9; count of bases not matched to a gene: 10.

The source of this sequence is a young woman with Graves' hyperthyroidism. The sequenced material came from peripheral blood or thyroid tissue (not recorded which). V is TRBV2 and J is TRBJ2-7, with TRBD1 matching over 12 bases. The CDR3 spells CASSASWGTGGRQYF. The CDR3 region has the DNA TGTGCCAGCAGTGCCTCCTGGGGGACAGGGGGCCGGCAGTACTTC.